This paragraph reports one T cell receptor beta chain. This specimen belongs to a study of cytomegalovirus exposure and HLA in healthy donors. The CDR3 length is 11 residues. Germline assignment: CDR1 LNHDA and CDR2 SQIVND (reference sequence). The V and J ends lost 1 base and 8 bases respectively, with 6 bases between them. Both 60 Vbeta primers and 13 Jbeta primers went into the PCR. This table comes from immunoSEQ multiplex PCR, and its TCRdb copy is limited to in-frame clones, with some not included. The sample has 120,000 to 150,000 clones, approximately 84% seen once. The sequence derives from a woman between 35 and 50 years old in good health and CMV-seronegative. Sequencing used PBMCs. The chain recombines TRBV19 with TRBJ2-7, with a possible D match to TRBD1 (6 bases). The CDR3 DNA reads as TGTGCCAGTAGTATAGGGGGGCAGCAGTACTTC. This codes for CASSIGGQQYF.